This TCR beta chain appears in the sequencing data of a study of blood T cells in healthy people across ages (dated by TCRdb to 2015 to 2017). The study in broad terms: In model experiments, template switching captured about one uniquely barcoded TCR beta cDNA molecule for every two T cells. To track age-related changes in TCR beta repertoire diversity, the study relied on deep sequencing normalized with unique cDNA molecular identifiers. Donors were grouped into four age groups: young (average 16 years), middle-aged (39), aged (about 59) and long-lived (around 80). Donors of different ages were randomly distributed across sequencing lanes to avoid experimental bias. Two additional independent replicas of 1 million unique cDNA reads from the same blood draw were analyzed for two donors (one aged 18 to 29 and one aged 80 or older). Points the paper makes about the study in general: Because profiling used bulk unsorted PBMCs, naive and antigen-experienced compartments could not be compared conclusively. Observed TCR beta diversity per million T cells fell roughly linearly with age, and a significant reduction was already apparent by age around 40. Because donor CMV infection status was unknown, age-related changes in expanded clonotypes were potentially confounded. Compared with the aged group, the long-lived group had more naive CD4+ T cells, fewer expanded clones and increased TCR diversity, a pattern suggesting age selection. Estimates of total diversity based on one million sequenced T cells were regarded as lower bounds and as underestimates. The percentage of naive T cells measured by flow cytometry correlated strongly with observed TCR beta diversity.

This clonotype appeared a few times. Its antigen is still unknown. No much larger clone exists at a distance of one base, and base qualities are not known. The 39 donors, aged 6 to 90 years, were systemically healthy Caucasian individuals from Russia. Around 10 milliliters of peripheral blood were drawn from each donor into EDTA-treated Vacutainer tubes. Ficoll-Paque density-gradient centrifugation was used to isolate PBMCs, with at least 6 million per sample. Total RNA was extracted from PBMCs with Trizol reagent, with at least 5 micrograms obtained per sample. For every donor, an aliquot of PBMCs went through flow cytometry to measure the percentages of naive CD45RAhigh/CD27high T cells. Library preparation used 5' RACE. Instrument used: Illumina HiSeq 2500. A second 7 to 11 cycle PCR used a sample-barcoded 5' primer and a J-beta primer mix. A template-switch 5' adaptor carrying 12 random nucleotides introduced a unique molecular identifier onto each TCR beta cDNA molecule. Each sample yielded at least 3 million CDR3-containing paired-end reads. The Mint cDNA synthesis kit, primed by a TRBC-specific oligonucleotide, was used to synthesize first-strand cDNA from all RNA. Following uracil-DNA glycosylase treatment, all cDNA underwent a first 18-cycle PCR with the universal primers M1SS and BC2_uni_R. The source study handled its data this way. Each sample was normalized by randomly selecting 1 million high-quality reads, each carrying a distinct molecular identifier. Instead of being binned into consensus sequences, reads with shared molecular identifiers were discarded. MiTCR, with a Q25 quality threshold and the strictest error-elimination algorithm, was used for CDR3 identification, clonotype clustering and error correction. A nonparametric unseen species model using Euler transformation provided a lower-bound estimate of total TCR beta diversity. TCRdb reworked the public reads: Q25 trimming with fastp, MiXCR clone assembly, productive beta chains retained. Identical CDR3 proteins give one entry, which carries the most common genes and DNA. TCRdb's processing, not the authors' own work, is the source of the V and J calls. This sample comprises hundreds of thousands of distinct CDR3 sequences, approximately 21% of them detected only once. The ten largest clones represent 3% to 4.5% of the sample.

The CDR3 covers 14 residues, taking in both the cysteine and the phenylalanine. The only DNA kept is the CDR3, 42 bases in frame from the first base. CDR1 DFQATT and CDR2 SNEGSKA were looked up in the germline V gene (reference sequence). For this chain, trimming is 5 bases at the V end and 5 bases at the J end, and the number of junction bases without a gene match is 7. Material: blood. The clonotype originates from a man between 65 and 85 years old in good health. The rearranged segments are TRBV20-1 and TRBJ2-5, with 11 bases matching TRBD2. In nucleotide form, the sequence is TGCAGTGCTCCCTTAGCGGGAGGGCGGGAGACCCAGTACTTC. It codes for CSAPLAGGRETQYF.